A single sample is the source of the 18 T cell receptor beta chains below, sequenced in a study of Graves' ophthalmopathy and Graves' hyperthyroidism. RNA transcripts provided the template for amplifying TCR beta CDR3 regions. In the first round, RT-PCR was carried out with HTBI primers, and a multiplex PCR formed the second round. Each CDR3 protein is one row after TCRdb ran MiXCR on the multiplex PCR reads. This table holds 650,000 to 800,000 distinct CDR3 sequences, 35% to 50% found once. The sequenced sample consisted of peripheral blood. These TCRs come from an adult man with Graves' ophthalmopathy.

The count of this clonotype is one. Germline is not matched at one junction end, which may reflect a read error. V is TRBV10-2 and J is TRBJ2-7; TRBD1 matches 7 bases. The CDR3 runs to 14 residues. Germline lookup yields CDR1 WSHSY and CDR2 SAAADI. Here the CDR3 reads CASSASRQGHEQYF. The CDR3 region has the DNA TGTGCCAGCAGTGCCTCCAGACAGGGCCATGAGCAGTACTTC.

This sequence joins TRBV7-2 and TRBJ2-1, with D possibly being TRBD1 (6 bases). V shed 1 base and J shed 9 bases, with 10 bases lying between them. The CDR3 sequence is 13 residues long. CDR1 and CDR2 from the germline V gene are SGHTA and FQGNSA. In DNA, the CDR3 is TGTGCCAGCAGCTTAGTTAGGGGGTCTGAGCAGTTCTTC. Translation: CASSLVRGSEQFF.

Only a few counts were recorded for this clonotype. This rearrangement joins TRBV7-3 to TRBJ1-1; perhaps TRBD1 as D (5 bases). V lost 5 bases to trimming and J lost 9 bases, with 16 bases between them. The germline V gene has CDR1 SGHTA and CDR2 FQGTGA. This CDR3 spans 13 amino acids. The CDR3 nucleotides read TGTGCCAGCAGCCCTGAGAGGGGCAATAAAGCTTTCTTT. Its translation: CASSPERGNKAFF.

The table lists this clonotype with a few counts. The CDR3 nucleotides read TGTGCCAGCAAACAGGGTTTCGAGTCCGGGGAGCTGTTTTTT. Protein sequence: CASKQGFESGELFF. This rearrangement joins TRBV2 to TRBJ2-2; TRBD1 is a possible D gene (6 bases). This CDR3 region has 14 residues. Germline values: CDR1 SNHLY, CDR2 FYNNEI. The V and J ends lost 7 bases and 6 bases respectively, with 15 bases between them.

This clonotype was picked up a small number of times. The V and J genes are TRBV9 and TRBJ2-5; 10 nucleotides align to TRBD2. This CDR3 contains 16 residues. V gave up 3 bases and J gave up 1 base; unmatched junction bases: 6. In germline, CDR1 is SGDLS, CDR2 YYNGEE. CDR3 DNA sequence: TGTGCCAGCAGCGCGAGCGGGGGGGGAATCCAAGAGACCCAGTACTTC. It yields the protein CASSASGGGIQETQYF. Combining the CDR3 with reference TRBV9 and TRBJ2-5 gives the whole variable domain DSGVTQTPKHLITATGQRVTLRCSPRSGDLSVYWYQQSLDQGLQFLIQYYNGEERAKGNILERFSAQQFPDLHSELNLSSLELGDSALYFCASSASGGGIQETQYFGPGTRLLVL.

As for this clonotype: A much larger clone differs by one base, so this may be a read error. The conserved closing phenylalanine or tryptophan is absent in this CDR3, likely reflecting a read error. The J gene is TRBJ2-5, the V gene TRBV20-1, with 11 bases aligning to TRBD2. V lost 2 bases, J lost 2 bases, and 1 base stayed unmatched. Germline V lookup: CDR1 DFQATT, CDR2 SNEGSKA (reference sequence). This CDR3 region has 14 residues. The CDR3: CSARTSGRQETQYV. DNA of the CDR3: TGCAGTGCTAGAACTAGCGGGAGACAAGAGACCCAGTACGTC.

The gene calls are TRBV5-1 and TRBJ1-4, with TRBD1 matching 9 bases. V dropped 6 bases and J dropped 7; count of bases not matched to a gene: 10. The CDR3 is 15 residues long. Germline values: CDR1 SGHRS, CDR2 YFSETQ. CDR3 DNA: TGCGCCAGCATGCAGGGACAGGGAGAGGTTGAAAAACTGTTTTTT. Encoded protein: CASMQGQGEVEKLFF.

As concerns this clonotype: One end of the junction varies from germline; a read error may be responsible. The rearrangement links TRBV5-1 to TRBJ2-5; 11 bases agree with TRBD2. The CDR3 runs to 15 residues. CDR1 is SGHRS and CDR2 is YFSETQ in the germline V gene. The CDR3, as DNA: TGTGCCAGCAGCTTGGTGGGGACTAGCGGAGAGACCCAGTACTTC. Protein sequence: CASSLVGTSGETQYF.

This clonotype has only a few counts. One end of the junction varies from germline; a read error may be responsible. This sequence joins TRBV7-8 and TRBJ2-7, with D perhaps TRBD2 (5 bases). Per the germline V gene, CDR1 is SGHVS and CDR2 is FQNEAQ. The CDR3 has 15 residues. In DNA form, the CDR3 reads TGCGCCAGCAGCCAGCCCAGGACGGGGATCTACGAGCAGTACTTC. This codes for CASSQPRTGIYEQYF.

The gene calls are TRBV19 and TRBJ1-5; the match to TRBD1 covers 7 bases. Trimming cost V 4 bases and J 14 bases; bases outside gene matches: 11. Germline values: CDR1 LNHDA, CDR2 SQIVND (reference sequence). This CDR3 is built from 13 residues. This CDR3 is CASSTDRAPYEHF. CDR3 DNA sequence: TGTGCCAGTAGTACAGACAGGGCCCCCTACGAGCATTTT.

The rearrangement uses TRBV6-5 and TRBJ1-4; 7 nucleotides line up with TRBD1. Per the germline V gene, CDR1 is MNHEY and CDR2 is SVGAGI. V shed 4 bases, J shed 14 bases, and the junction held 4 bases outside the gene matches. The CDR3 loop spans 11 amino acids. CDR3 residues: CASSLGRGLFF. CDR3 bases: TGTGCCAGCAGTTTGGGCAGGGGGCTGTTTTTT.

Only a few counts were recorded for this clonotype. One junction end does not reproduce the germline sequence, and a read error may be involved. This rearrangement joins TRBV10-3 to TRBJ1-4; no clear D. CDR1 and CDR2 from the germline V gene are ENHRY and SYGVKD. This CDR3 has 14 amino acids. The CDR3 DNA reads TGTGCCAGCAGTTACTCGGCGGCATCGGAGAAACTGTTTTTT. The encoded protein is CASSYSAASEKLFF.

This clonotype was recorded many times. The chain recombines TRBV9 with TRBJ1-3; a weak D match, TRBD1 (5 bases). The length of the CDR3 is 15 residues. Germline V gives CDR1 SGDLS, CDR2 YYNGEE. With 3 bases removed from V and 0 bases from J, the gap between germline ends came to 10 bases. In nucleotides, the CDR3 is TGTGCCAGCAGCGGTGGAACAGGCTCTGGAAACACCATATATTTT. Protein product: CASSGGTGSGNTIYF.

This clonotype was counted many times. This chain connects TRBV5-1 to TRBJ2-5; 8 nucleotides agree with TRBD2. Germline V gene lookup returns CDR1 SGHRS and CDR2 YFSETQ. CDR3 length: 15 amino acids. The junction had 3 bases not matched to a gene; V was cut back by 2 bases and J by 0 bases. DNA for the CDR3: TGCGCCAGCAGCTTCCAAGCGGGGGACCAAGAGACCCAGTACTTC. Its translation: CASSFQAGDQETQYF.

The V gene is TRBV7-9, the J gene TRBJ2-2; 7 positions agree with TRBD2. CDR3 size: 13 residues. Germline V gene data show CDR1 as SEHNR and CDR2 as FQNEAQ (reference sequence). Trimming removed 8 bases from V and 1 base from J; junction bases left unmatched: 1. The CDR3 region is CASGGGNTGELFF. The CDR3 DNA follows: TGTGCCAGCGGCGGGGGGAACACCGGGGAGCTGTTTTTT.

This clonotype occurred a few times. V is TRBV14 and J is TRBJ2-7; TRBD1 matches 7 bases. CDR1 is SGHDN and CDR2 is FVKESK in the germline V gene. The V and J ends lost 6 bases and 4 bases, in that order; junction bases with no gene match: 9. The CDR3 length is 14 residues. Here the CDR3 reads CASSQDRRPYEQYF. Here the CDR3 DNA reads TGTGCCAGCAGTCAGGACAGGAGACCTTACGAGCAGTACTTC. The full variable domain, completed using reference TRBV14 and TRBJ2-7, is EAGVTQFPSHSVIEKGQTVTLRCDPISGHDNLYWYRRVMGKEIKFLLHFVKESKQDESGMPNNRFLAERTGGTYSTLKVQPAELEDSGVYFCASSQDRRPYEQYFGPGTRLTVT.

As for this clonotype: A read error may be the cause here, since a much bigger clone is one base away. V usage is TRBV7-9 and J usage is TRBJ2-5, with D possibly called TRBD1 or TRBD2 (5 bases each). V shed 4 bases and J shed 0 bases, with 12 bases lying between them. CDR1 and CDR2 (germline): SEHNR, FQNEAQ (reference sequence). The CDR3 is 15 amino acids. CDR3 protein: CASSSARENQETQYF. CDR3 in DNA: TGTGCCAGCAGCTCTGCCAGGGAGAACCAAGAGACCCAGTACTTC.

This chain joins TRBV10-3 and TRBJ1-2; D gene uncertain. This CDR3 has 14 residues. CDR1 is ENHRY and CDR2 is SYGVKD in the germline V gene. V lost 3 bases and J lost 5, with 13 bases in between. The CDR3 is CAISDVSSGYGYTF. The CDR3 DNA follows: TGTGCCATCAGTGATGTGTCATCTGGGTATGGCTACACCTTC.